A selection of T cell receptor beta chains follows, all from one sample in a study of immune evolution from preneoplasia to lung adenocarcinoma. Sequencing was performed with immunoSEQ multiplex PCR; in TCRdb, only in-frame clones are kept and a portion is missing. The sample has 5,000 to 8,000 clones; about 79% are singletons. Sample: FFPE minimally invasive lung adenocarcinoma tissue. The receptors come from a person aged 55-79 years with lung adenocarcinoma. Both conserved end residues are part of each CDR3. D genes are given only for firm matches. The listing skips clone size in some rows; elsewhere it reads once, few, many or a size class.

j_call clone_size v_call d_call cdr3_aa cdr3_nt
TRBJ2-7 . TRBV18 TRBD1 CATSPGTGDEQYF TGTGCCACCAGTCCCGGGACAGGGGACGAGCAGTACTTC
TRBJ1-5 . TRBV6-6 . CAGSRQGTQPQHF TGTGCCGGCAGTAGGCAGGGCACTCAGCCCCAGCATTTT
TRBJ2-1 . TRBV10-1 TRBD2 CASSEPRGGSGAHNEQFF TGCGCCAGCAGTGAGCCCCGAGGGGGTAGCGGGGCGCACAATGAGCAGTTCTTC
TRBJ2-1 . TRBV2 TRBD2 CARGRLAGEEQFF TGTGCCAGGGGGAGACTAGCGGGAGAGGAGCAGTTCTTC
TRBJ1-1 . TRBV28 . CASSYVTTYRAEAFF TGTGCCAGCAGTTACGTCACGACGTATAGGGCTGAAGCTTTCTTT
TRBJ2-6 . TRBV2 TRBD1 CASSEVTQGVGANVLTF TGTGCCAGCAGTGAAGTTACACAGGGGGTTGGGGCCAACGTCCTGACTTTC
TRBJ1-3 . TRBV27 . CASSLSFSSGNTIYF TGTGCCAGCAGTTTATCGTTCAGCTCTGGAAACACCATATATTTT
TRBJ1-2 few TRBV11-2 . CASSLEGTPNYGYTF TGTGCCAGCAGCTTAGAGGGGACACCGAACTATGGCTACACCTTC
TRBJ2-7 few TRBV2 . CASAVTELEQYF TGTGCCAGCGCGGTTACCGAACTCGAGCAGTACTTC
TRBJ1-2 . TRBV7-8 . CASSLVVVPTTNYGYTF TGTGCCAGCAGCTTAGTTGTGGTCCCCACAACTAACTATGGCTACACCTTC
TRBJ1-2 once TRBV28 . CASSLGSGVGYTF TGTGCCAGCAGTTTAGGTTCCGGGGTCGGCTACACCTTC
TRBJ2-2 . TRBV29-1 TRBD2 CSVGFSGGRTGELFF TGCAGCGTTGGATTTAGCGGGGGCCGGACCGGGGAGCTGTTTTTT
TRBJ1-1 . TRBV5-5 . CASSFFDRNTEAFF TGTGCCAGCAGCTTTTTTGATAGGAACACTGAAGCTTTCTTT
TRBJ2-7 once TRBV19 TRBD2 CASSPTTSGSYEQYF TGTGCCAGTAGCCCAACGACTAGCGGGAGTTACGAGCAGTACTTC
TRBJ2-1 once TRBV7-9 . CASSLADSSDGSFF TGTGCCAGCAGCTTAGCGGACTCCTCAGATGGTTCGTTCTTC
TRBJ1-1 . TRBV11-2 . CASSLDWGDEAFF TGTGCCAGCAGCTTAGATTGGGGGGATGAAGCTTTCTTT
TRBJ2-3 . TRBV2 . CASSEAGGPSRDTQYF TGTGCCAGCAGTGAAGCGGGGGGGCCTTCCAGAGATACGCAGTATTTT
TRBJ2-5 . TRBV7-9 . CASSLLGGGETQYF TGTGCCAGCAGCTTATTAGGGGGAGGAGAGACCCAGTACTTC
TRBJ1-2 once TRBV6-5 . CASSPLEDYYGYTF TGTGCCAGCAGCCCCCTGGAGGACTACTATGGCTACACCTTC
TRBJ1-5 few TRBV12-2 . CASRPRRYQPQHF TGTGCAAGTCGCCCACGGCGGTACCAGCCCCAGCATTTT
TRBJ1-6 . TRBV18 . CASSSTGIIHF TGTGCCAGCTCCTCGACGGGAATCATCCACTTT
TRBJ1-5 few TRBV19 TRBD1 CASSGQGTRPQHF TGTGCCAGTAGCGGACAGGGGACTCGGCCCCAGCATTTT
TRBJ2-7 . TRBV7-9 . CASSYPRGRLTDEQYF TGTGCCAGCAGCTACCCGCGGGGTCGTCTCACCGACGAGCAGTACTTC
TRBJ2-3 . TRBV27 . CASSLERDFLPDTQYF TGTGCCAGCAGTTTAGAGAGGGATTTTCTCCCGGATACGCAGTATTTT
TRBJ1-1 . TRBV5-6 . CASSPTVLGGTEAFF TGTGCCAGCAGCCCAACAGTCCTTGGAGGGACTGAAGCTTTCTTT
TRBJ2-2 . TRBV5-5 . CASSSRWGDGRGELFF TGTGCCAGCAGCTCCCGTTGGGGGGACGGCAGGGGGGAGCTGTTTTTT
TRBJ2-7 once TRBV19 . CASSFRDAFEQYF TGTGCCAGTAGTTTCCGGGACGCTTTCGAGCAGTACTTC
TRBJ1-1 few TRBV28 . CASRPSLAGTEAFF TGTGCCAGCAGACCTTCTCTGGCGGGGACTGAAGCTTTCTTT
TRBJ2-3 . TRBV15 TRBD2 CATSRSFVGASGREDTQYF TGTGCCACCAGCAGGAGCTTCGTTGGGGCTAGCGGGAGGGAAGATACGCAGTATTTT
TRBJ2-1 . TRBV28 TRBD2 CASRGLAGDNEQFF TGTGCCAGCAGGGGACTAGCGGGGGACAATGAGCAGTTCTTC
TRBJ1-2 . TRBV5-3 TRBD1 CARSLDSQGDYGYTF TGTGCCAGAAGCTTGGACTCGCAGGGGGACTATGGCTACACCTTC
TRBJ2-5 . TRBV7-2 . CASSRGPQETQYF TGTGCCAGCAGTCGTGGGCCACAAGAGACCCAGTACTTC
TRBJ2-1 . TRBV7-9 . CASRDQKGGRNEQFF TGTGCCAGCCGAGACCAGAAAGGGGGGCGCAATGAGCAGTTCTTC
TRBJ2-5 . TRBV20-1 . CSGEQQETQYF TGCAGTGGGGAGCAGCAAGAGACCCAGTACTTC
TRBJ1-2 . TRBV7-9 . CASSPGNNYGYTF TGTGCCAGCAGCCCGGGGAACAACTATGGCTACACCTTC
TRBJ1-2 . TRBV6-6 . CASSYKPDKNYGYTF TGTGCCAGCAGTTACAAGCCGGACAAGAACTATGGCTACACCTTC
TRBJ2-1 few TRBV20-1 . CSASHHNEQFF TGCAGTGCTAGCCACCACAATGAGCAGTTCTTC
TRBJ2-1 . TRBV30 TRBD2 CAWRRLAGYNEQFF TGTGCCTGGAGGCGACTAGCGGGATATAATGAGCAGTTCTTC
TRBJ1-2 . TRBV6-5 . CASRQDTTNYGYTF TGTGCCAGCAGGCAGGACACCACTAACTATGGCTACACCTTC
TRBJ1-5 . TRBV28 . CASSFRGVGQPQHF TGTGCCAGCAGTTTCCGGGGGGTCGGTCAGCCCCAGCATTTT
TRBJ2-1 . TRBV28 . CASSPTFYEQFF TGTGCCAGCAGTCCGACTTTTTATGAGCAGTTCTTC
TRBJ1-1 . TRBV10-3 . CAISESRTGSAEAFF TGTGCCATCAGTGAGTCCCGAACAGGGTCGGCTGAAGCTTTCTTT
TRBJ1-6 . TRBV7-9 TRBD1 CASSPMGQSNSPLHF TGTGCCAGCAGCCCGATGGGACAGAGCAATTCACCCCTCCACTTT
TRBJ2-1 . TRBV7-9 . CASSSQWNEQFF TGTGCCAGCAGCTCACAGTGGAATGAGCAGTTCTTC
TRBJ2-7 . TRBV11-1 . CASSSSIYEQYF TGTGCCAGCAGCTCTTCAATCTACGAGCAGTACTTC
TRBJ1-4 . TRBV30 . CAWSVRREQVEKLFF TGTGCCTGGAGTGTAAGGAGGGAGCAGGTTGAAAAACTGTTTTTT
TRBJ2-7 . TRBV7-6 . CASSPTDGRYEQYF TGTGCCAGCAGCCCGACGGACGGAAGATACGAGCAGTACTTC
TRBJ1-2 few TRBV15 . CATSSSLTTDYGYTF TGTGCCACCAGCAGCTCCCTGACGACCGACTATGGCTACACCTTC
TRBJ2-2 . TRBV27 . CASSLSLSTGELFF TGTGCCAGCAGTTTATCATTGTCCACCGGGGAGCTGTTTTTT
TRBJ2-5 . TRBV28 . CASSPHTPRDPWYF TGTGCCAGCAGCCCACATACTCCCCGGGACCCCTGGTACTTC
TRBJ1-5 . TRBV28 . CASRGVGNQPQHF TGTGCCAGCAGGGGGGTCGGCAATCAGCCCCAGCATTTT
TRBJ1-6 once TRBV4-2 . CASSPQQGSTLLFYNSPLHF TGTGCCAGCAGCCCCCAACAGGGCTCTACCCTTCTATTCTATAATTCACCCCTCCACTTT
TRBJ2-7 . TRBV5-1 . CATSGEGGLDEQYF TGCGCCACCTCAGGGGAGGGGGGGCTCGACGAGCAGTACTTC
TRBJ1-6 few TRBV4-1 . CASSQEVRSPLHF TGCGCCAGCAGCCAAGAAGTCCGTTCACCCCTCCACTTT
TRBJ2-5 . TRBV30 . CAWSVENGARGEAQYF TGTGCCTGGAGTGTAGAAAACGGGGCGAGGGGTGAGGCCCAGTACTTC